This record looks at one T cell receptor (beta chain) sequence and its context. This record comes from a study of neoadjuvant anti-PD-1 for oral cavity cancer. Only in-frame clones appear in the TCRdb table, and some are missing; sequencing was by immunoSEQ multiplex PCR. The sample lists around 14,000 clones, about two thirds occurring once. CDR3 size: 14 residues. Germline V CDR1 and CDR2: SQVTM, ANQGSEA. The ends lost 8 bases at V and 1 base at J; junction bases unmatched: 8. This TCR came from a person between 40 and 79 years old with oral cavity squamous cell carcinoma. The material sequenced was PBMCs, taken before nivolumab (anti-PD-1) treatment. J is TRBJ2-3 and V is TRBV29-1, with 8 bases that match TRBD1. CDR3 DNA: TGCAGCTCCAGGGGGCGGGGACGCACAGATACGCAGTATTTT. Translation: CSSRGRGRTDTQYF.